This T cell receptor (beta chain) was captured in a study of blood T cell repertoires in COVID-19. Looking at the study overall: The samples span acute and convalescent COVID-19 from the United States, Italy and Spain. The cDNA or gDNA used as material had been derived from T cells, B-cell-depleted T cells, or PBMCs.

Per the original methods: The assay estimated nucleated cells by amplifying reference gene primers. Sequencing was performed with immunoSEQ multiplex PCR; in TCRdb, only in-frame clones are kept and a portion is missing. V and J calls and clone size are those listed in that table; D and trimming were worked out from the DNA. Among 230,000 or so clones listed, roughly 82% were seen once. The clonotype comes from a woman in her forties who had recovered from COVID-19. Source material: peripheral blood.

The CDR3 loop is CASSLNPAGEGETQYF. The CDR3 region has the DNA TGTGCCAGCAGCTTAAATCCCGCGGGGGAGGGAGAGACCCAGTACTTC. J is TRBJ2-5 and V is TRBV7-3, with TRBD2 matching over 7 bases. Germline CDR1 SGHTA, CDR2 FQGTGA. Trimming cost V 1 base and J 4 bases; bases outside gene matches: 9. The CDR3 sequence is 16 residues long.